This T cell receptor beta chain derives from a study of OX40 agonist ivuxolimab in advanced cancers. TCRdb's table, derived via immunoSEQ multiplex PCR, lists solely in-frame clones and lacks some. The sample contains 90,000 to 95,000 clones, 80% to 85% of which appear only once. The clonotype comes from an adult with an advanced solid tumor such as melanoma, head and neck, liver or kidney cancer. The sample was CD4+ or CD8+ T cells sorted from blood, taken in a trial of the OX40 agonist ivuxolimab.

CDR3 sequence reads: CAISERGSYTEAFF. In DNA, the CDR3 is TGTGCCATCAGTGAAAGGGGTAGTTACACTGAAGCTTTCTTT. The J gene is TRBJ1-1, the V gene TRBV10-3; TRBD1 might be the D (5 bases). Between the trimmed V and J ends, which lost 3 bases and 3 bases, there was a span of 11 bases. The CDR3 has 14 residues. CDR1 is ENHRY and CDR2 is SYGVKD in the germline V gene.